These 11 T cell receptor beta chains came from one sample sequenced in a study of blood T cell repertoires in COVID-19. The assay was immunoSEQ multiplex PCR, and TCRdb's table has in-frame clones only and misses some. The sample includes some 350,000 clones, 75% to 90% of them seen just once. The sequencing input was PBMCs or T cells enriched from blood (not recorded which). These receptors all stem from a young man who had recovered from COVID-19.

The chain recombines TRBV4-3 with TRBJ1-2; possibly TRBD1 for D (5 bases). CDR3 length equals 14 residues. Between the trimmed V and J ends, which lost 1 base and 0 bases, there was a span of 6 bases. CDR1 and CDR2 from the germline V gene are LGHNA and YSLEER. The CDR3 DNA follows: TGCGCCAGCAGCCAAGGGACACCTAACTATGGCTACACCTTC. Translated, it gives CASSQGTPNYGYTF.

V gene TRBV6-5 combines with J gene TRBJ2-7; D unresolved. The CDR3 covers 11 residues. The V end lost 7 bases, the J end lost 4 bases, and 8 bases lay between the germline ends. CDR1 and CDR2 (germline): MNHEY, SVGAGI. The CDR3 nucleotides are TGTGCCAGCACCTTAAATTACGAGCAGTACTTC. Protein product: CASTLNYEQYF.

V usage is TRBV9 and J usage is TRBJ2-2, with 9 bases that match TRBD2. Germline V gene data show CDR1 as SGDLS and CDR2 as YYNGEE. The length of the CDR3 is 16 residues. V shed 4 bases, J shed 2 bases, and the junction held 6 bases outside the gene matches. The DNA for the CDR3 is TGTGCCAGCAGCATTTCTAGCGGGACCAACACCGGGGAGCTGTTTTTT. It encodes CASSISSGTNTGELFF. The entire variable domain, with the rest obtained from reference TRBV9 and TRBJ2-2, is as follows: DSGVTQTPKHLITATGQRVTLRCSPRSGDLSVYWYQQSLDQGLQFLIQYYNGEERAKGNILERFSAQQFPDLHSELNLSSLELGDSALYFCASSISSGTNTGELFFGEGSRLTVL.

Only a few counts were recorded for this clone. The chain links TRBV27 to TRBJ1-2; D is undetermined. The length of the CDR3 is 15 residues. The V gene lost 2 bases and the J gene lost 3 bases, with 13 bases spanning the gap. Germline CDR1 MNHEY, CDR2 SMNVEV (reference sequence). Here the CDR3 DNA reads TGTGCCAGCAGTTTAGATGGCAGAGGAGACTATGGCTACACCTTC. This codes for CASSLDGRGDYGYTF.

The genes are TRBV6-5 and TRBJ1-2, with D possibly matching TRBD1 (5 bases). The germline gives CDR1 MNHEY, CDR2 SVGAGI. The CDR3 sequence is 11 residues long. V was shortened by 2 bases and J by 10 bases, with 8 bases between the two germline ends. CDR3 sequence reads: CASSYTGVYTF. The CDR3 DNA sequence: TGTGCCAGCAGTTACACAGGAGTCTACACCTTC.

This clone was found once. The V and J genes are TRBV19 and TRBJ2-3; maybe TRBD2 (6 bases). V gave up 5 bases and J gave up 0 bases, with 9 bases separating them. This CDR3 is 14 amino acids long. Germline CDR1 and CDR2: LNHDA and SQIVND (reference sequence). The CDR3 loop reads CASSLAVSTDTQYF. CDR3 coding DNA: TGTGCCAGTAGTTTAGCGGTTAGCACAGATACGCAGTATTTT.

Here the CDR3 DNA reads TGTGCCAGTAGTCCCCCGGACAGGACGAATGGCTACACCTTC. The encoded protein is CASSPPDRTNGYTF. The rearrangement uses TRBV19 and TRBJ1-2; TRBD1 agrees at 7 bases. The V gene end was trimmed by 5 bases and the J gene end by 6 bases; junction bases not matched to a gene: 9. This CDR3 contains 14 residues. Germline V gene lookup returns CDR1 LNHDA and CDR2 SQIVND (reference sequence). Complete variable domain (other parts from reference TRBV19 and TRBJ1-2): DGGITQSPKYLFRKEGQNVTLSCEQNLNHDAMYWYRQDPGQGLRLIYYSQIVNDFQKGDIAEGYSVSREKKESFPLTVTSAQKNPTAFYLCASSPPDRTNGYTFGSGTRLTVV.

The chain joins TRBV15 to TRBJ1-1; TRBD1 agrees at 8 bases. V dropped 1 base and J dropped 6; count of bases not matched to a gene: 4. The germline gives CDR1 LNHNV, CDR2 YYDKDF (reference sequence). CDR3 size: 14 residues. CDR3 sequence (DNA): TGTGCCACCAGCAGAGGTACAGGGGGAGCTGAAGCTTTCTTT. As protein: CATSRGTGGAEAFF. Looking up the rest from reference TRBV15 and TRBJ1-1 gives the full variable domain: DAMVIQNPRYQVTQFGKPVTLSCSQTLNHNVMYWYQQKSSQAPKLLFHYYDKDFNNEADTPDNFQSRRPNTSFCFLDIRSPGLGDTAMYLCATSRGTGGAEAFFGQGTRLTVV.

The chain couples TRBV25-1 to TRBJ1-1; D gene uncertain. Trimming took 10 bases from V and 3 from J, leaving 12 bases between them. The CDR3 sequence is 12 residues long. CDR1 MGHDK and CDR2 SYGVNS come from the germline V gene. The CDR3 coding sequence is TGTGCCACCTGGGAGTCGGACACTGAAGCTTTCTTT. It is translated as CATWESDTEAFF.

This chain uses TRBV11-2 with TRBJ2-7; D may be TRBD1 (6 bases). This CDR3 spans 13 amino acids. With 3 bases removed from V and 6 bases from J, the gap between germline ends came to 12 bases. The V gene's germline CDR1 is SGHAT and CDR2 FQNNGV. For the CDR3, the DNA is TGTGCCAGCAGCTTCCAGGGGAACGGCGAGCAGTACTTC. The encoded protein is CASSFQGNGEQYF.

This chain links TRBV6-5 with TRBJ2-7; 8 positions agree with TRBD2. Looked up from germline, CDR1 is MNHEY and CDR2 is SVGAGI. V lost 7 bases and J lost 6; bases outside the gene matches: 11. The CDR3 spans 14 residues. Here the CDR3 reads CASNGGAGRGEQYF. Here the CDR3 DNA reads TGTGCCAGCAACGGGGGGGCCGGGAGAGGCGAGCAGTACTTC.